What follows are 22 T cell receptor beta chains derived from one specimen sequenced in a study of beta chain features in type 1 diabetes. Findings and limits, study-wide: Within each of all four CD4+ subsets, Type 1 diabetes patients had TCRB CDR3s that were moderately but significantly shorter.

These receptors' antigens are unknown. The isolated RNA, all of it, was reverse transcribed, so expressed TCRB transcripts were what got sequenced. The table came from immunoSEQ multiplex PCR; TCRdb's copy has only in-frame clones and leaves some out. The table records 310,000 or so clones, around 8.5% of them present only once. Sequenced: central memory CD4+ T cells from blood. The receptors derive from a man aged 30-40 years with type 1 diabetes.

J is TRBJ2-7 and V is TRBV10-1; a possible D gene is TRBD2 (5 bases). The CDR3 loop spans 16 amino acids. V lost 2 bases, J lost 5 bases, and 19 bases lay in between. Germline V gene data show CDR1 as WNHNN and CDR2 as SYGVQD (reference sequence). Written as DNA, the CDR3 is TGCGCCAGCAGTGAGCTCGGGATGTCGGGGTCCAACGAGCAGTACTTC. Amino acid sequence: CASSELGMSGSNEQYF.

The chain recombines TRBV4-2 with TRBJ2-1, with 7 nucleotides matching TRBD2. Germline-derived CDR1 and CDR2 are LGHNA and YNFKEQ. The V gene end was trimmed by 4 bases and the J gene end by 1 base; junction bases not matched to a gene: 13. This CDR3 has 18 amino acids. The CDR3 loop is CASSPTASSGGSYNEQFF. In DNA form, the CDR3 reads TGTGCCAGCAGCCCCACCGCCTCCTCCGGGGGGTCCTACAATGAGCAGTTCTTC.

This clone was counted between two and nine times. This chain uses TRBV5-4 with TRBJ1-5; D is ambiguous. CDR1 and CDR2 from the germline V gene are SGHNT and YYREEE (reference sequence). Trimming pared 5 bases from V and 3 bases from J, leaving 9 bases between. There are 13 residues in the CDR3. CDR3 amino acids: CASSQDYNQPQHF. CDR3 in DNA: TGTGCCAGCAGTCAGGATTACAATCAGCCCCAGCATTTT.

The rearrangement uses TRBV2 and TRBJ1-6; possibly TRBD1 for D (5 bases). Trimming took 3 bases from V and 10 from J, leaving 16 bases between them. Germline CDR1 SNHLY, CDR2 FYNNEI. The CDR3 sequence is 15 residues long. The CDR3: CASSERTRKGSPLHF. CDR3 nucleotide sequence: TGTGCCAGCAGTGAGAGGACACGTAAAGGGTCACCCCTCCACTTT.

This clone was found a few times. The chain employs TRBV10-1 and TRBJ2-1; 10 nucleotides agree with TRBD2. The CDR3 loop spans 15 amino acids. Germline V CDR1 and CDR2: WNHNN, SYGVQD (reference sequence). The ends lost 4 bases at V and 6 bases at J; junction bases unmatched: 6. DNA of the CDR3: TGCGCCAGCAGTGCCTCTAGCGGGGGCTTCAATGAGCAGTTCTTC. This translates into CASSASSGGFNEQFF.

This sequence joins TRBV5-1 and TRBJ2-2; the match to TRBD1 covers 7 bases. The V gene's germline CDR1 is SGHRS and CDR2 YFSETQ. V shed 2 bases and J 3 bases; nucleotides not matched to a gene: 10. The CDR3 has 17 amino acids. The CDR3 sequence is CASSLANRGKDTGELFF. The CDR3, as DNA: TGCGCCAGCAGCTTAGCGAACAGGGGAAAGGACACCGGGGAGCTGTTTTTT. Full variable domain (remainder filled in from reference TRBV5-1 and TRBJ2-2): KAGVTQTPRYLIKTRGQQVTLSCSPISGHRSVSWYQQTPGQGLQFLFEYFSETQRNKGNFPGRFSGRQFSNSRSEMNVSTLELGDSALYLCASSLANRGKDTGELFFGEGSRLTVL.

This clone was detected only a few times. The chain couples TRBV15 to TRBJ1-1, with D possibly matching TRBD1 (5 bases). Germline V gene sequence: CDR1 LNHNV, CDR2 YYDKDF (reference sequence). V gave up 1 base and J gave up 3 bases, with 15 bases separating them. This CDR3 comprises 16 residues. The CDR3 spells CATSRGEGQGYTEAFF. CDR3 sequence (DNA): TGTGCCACCAGCAGAGGGGAGGGGCAGGGTTACACTGAAGCTTTCTTT.

CDR3 nucleotide sequence: TGCGCCAGCAGCTACCTGGGGCGAGACACTGAAGCTTTCTTT. Protein: CASSYLGRDTEAFF. The rearrangement uses TRBV5-1 and TRBJ1-1; tentative D call: TRBD1 (5 bases). Trimming stripped 3 bases from V and 3 bases from J, with 12 bases between. This CDR3 is 14 amino acids long. CDR1 SGHRS and CDR2 YFSETQ come from the germline V gene.

The gene calls are TRBV2 and TRBJ1-1; the D gene is possibly TRBD1 (6 bases). The CDR3 consists of 14 residues. Trimming pared 2 bases from V and 5 bases from J, leaving 12 bases between. The germline gives CDR1 SNHLY, CDR2 FYNNEI. CDR3 sequence (DNA): TGTGCCAGCAGTGAAAGGAGGGGGTTGACTGAAGCTTTCTTT. Encoded protein: CASSERRGLTEAFF.

V and J are TRBV19 and TRBJ2-7; D is uncertain. V was cut by 7 bases and J by 7 bases, with 23 bases left in between. Germline CDR1 LNHDA, CDR2 SQIVND (reference sequence). The CDR3 covers 15 residues. CDR3 sequence reads: CASTPRLDLGREQYF. CDR3 DNA sequence: TGTGCCAGTACCCCAAGGCTCGATCTGGGAAGGGAGCAGTACTTC.

This clone was observed at least ten times. The V and J genes are TRBV19 and TRBJ2-2; 10 nucleotides match TRBD1. With V trimmed by 7 bases and J by 4 bases, 6 bases remained unmatched. This CDR3 has 15 residues. Germline V gene sequence: CDR1 LNHDA, CDR2 SQIVND (reference sequence). DNA for the CDR3: TGTGCCAGTACCCCAAGGACAGGGGGCACCGGGGAGCTGTTTTTT. This gives the protein CASTPRTGGTGELFF.

The genes are TRBV4-2 and TRBJ1-4, with unresolved D. The CDR3 runs 18 residues. Trimming shortened V by 0 bases and J by 5 bases, and 19 bases separated the two germline ends. Looked up from germline, CDR1 is LGHNA and CDR2 is YNFKEQ. The CDR3 loop reads CASSQDSVGWTSNEKLFF. CDR3 DNA sequence: TGTGCCAGCAGCCAAGATTCGGTTGGCTGGACCTCGAATGAAAAACTGTTTTTT.

This chain connects TRBV28 to TRBJ1-5; D is undetermined. The CDR3 runs to 9 residues. Trimming took off 11 bases at V and 7 bases at J, with 6 bases between the two ends. The germline gives CDR1 MDHEN, CDR2 SYDVKM. CDR3 nucleotide sequence: TGTGCCTCTGGCCAGCCCCAGCATTTT. This encodes CASGQPQHF.

Only a few counts were recorded for this clone. This sequence joins TRBV4-3 and TRBJ1-4, with TRBD1 as a possible D gene (5 bases). The CDR3 runs to 15 residues. V was cut by 0 bases and J by 10 bases, with 15 bases left in between. Germline V gene data show CDR1 as LGHNA and CDR2 as YSLEER. This CDR3 reads CASSQEEAGLPKLFF. The DNA of the CDR3 is TGCGCCAGCAGCCAAGAAGAAGCGGGACTTCCAAAACTGTTTTTT.

This clone was counted between two and nine times. V and J are TRBV7-8 and TRBJ2-2, with 9 bases aligning to TRBD1. The trim removed 5 bases at V and 6 bases at J, leaving 7 bases unmatched. This CDR3 has 15 amino acids. Per germline, CDR1 SGHVS and CDR2 FQNEAQ. CDR3 in DNA: TGTGCCAGCAGCACTTGGGACAGGGCCGCCGGGGAGCTGTTTTTT. It is translated as CASSTWDRAAGELFF.

Remarks on this clone: Within the sample, other DNA sequences also encode this same CDR3. V gene TRBV9 combines with J gene TRBJ1-1; D gene ambiguous. The CDR3 consists of 13 residues. V gave up 2 bases and J gave up 3 bases, with 8 bases separating them. CDR1 is SGDLS and CDR2 is YYNGEE in the germline V gene. For the CDR3, the DNA is TGTGCCAGCAGCGTGAGACGGGACACTGAAGCTTTCTTT. Protein product: CASSVRRDTEAFF.

A few counts support this clone. J is TRBJ2-3 and V is TRBV27; D is ambiguous. Looked up from germline, CDR1 is MNHEY and CDR2 is SMNVEV (reference sequence). This CDR3 is 16 amino acids long. The V end lost 6 bases, the J end lost 2 bases, and 18 bases lay between the germline ends. The CDR3 DNA follows: TGTGCCAGCAGACCCCAGACTGCGTGGATCACAGATACGCAGTATTTT. Its protein is CASRPQTAWITDTQYF.

As regards this clone: The same CDR3 also results from other DNA sequences found in this sample. V and J are TRBV14 and TRBJ2-7, with D perhaps TRBD1 (5 bases). V was trimmed by 4 bases and J by 2 bases, leaving 12 bases between them. The CDR3 sequence is 14 residues long. Per the germline V gene, CDR1 is SGHDN and CDR2 is FVKESK. CDR3 nucleotide sequence: TGTGCCAGCAGCCCCCGCCAGGGTGCCTACGAGCAGTACTTC. Translation gives CASSPRQGAYEQYF.

J is TRBJ2-5 and V is TRBV5-1, with D perhaps assigned TRBD1 or TRBD2 (5 bases each). The CDR3 is 13 residues long. Germline V gene lookup returns CDR1 SGHRS and CDR2 YFSETQ. V gave up 4 bases and J gave up 5 bases, with 12 bases separating them. Here the CDR3 DNA reads TGCGCCAGCAGCAAGGGACCCGGGGAGACCCAGTACTTC. It yields the protein CASSKGPGETQYF.

This clone was seen only a few times. This chain joins TRBV7-8 and TRBJ2-1; D might be TRBD1 (5 bases). Deletions cut 5 bases from V and 8 bases from J, with 22 bases between. The CDR3 extends over 16 amino acids. The germline CDR1 and CDR2 sequences are SGHVS and FQNEAQ. The CDR3 region is CASSRATGLVGDEQFF. In nucleotides, the CDR3 is TGTGCCAGCAGCCGCGCTACAGGTTTGGTAGGGGATGAGCAGTTCTTC.

This clone was counted a few times. This chain's CDR3 is CASSLLRLAGGYEQFF. The CDR3 DNA is TGTGCCAGCAGTTTATTAAGACTAGCGGGGGGCTATGAGCAGTTCTTC. J is TRBJ2-1 and V is TRBV28; 13 positions agree with TRBD2. V shed 1 base, J shed 8 bases, and the junction held 5 bases outside the gene matches. CDR1 is MDHEN, CDR2 SYDVKM, per germline. This CDR3 contains 16 residues.

This clone was counted between two and nine times. The chain has TRBV29-1 and TRBJ1-5; D remains ambiguous. Deletions cut 4 bases from V and 5 bases from J, with 15 bases between. The CDR3 is 14 amino acids. CDR1 SQVTM and CDR2 ANQGSEA come from the germline V gene. The CDR3: CSVAFSADDQPQHF. The CDR3 region has the DNA TGCAGCGTTGCCTTTTCGGCCGATGATCAGCCCCAGCATTTT.